These 26 T cell receptor beta chains came from one sample sequenced in a study of cytomegalovirus exposure and HLA in healthy donors. Researchers ran the PCR with 60 Vbeta and 13 Jbeta primers. Clones were read by immunoSEQ multiplex PCR, and TCRdb kept only the in-frame ones, dropping some. This table holds hundreds of thousands of clones, roughly 80% found once. Material for sequencing was PBMCs. These receptors all come from a male donor in good health and CMV-seronegative.

This clone was seen a single time. This sequence joins TRBV7-9 and TRBJ2-4; 7 bases line up with TRBD1. This CDR3 has 17 residues. After removal of 3 bases from V and 4 bases from J, the junction contained 12 bases not matched to a gene. Germline V gene data show CDR1 as SEHNR and CDR2 as FQNEAQ (reference sequence). The CDR3 reads CASSFRQGTGRKNIQYF. CDR3 bases: TGTGCCAGCAGCTTTCGACAGGGAACGGGACGAAAAAACATTCAGTACTTC.

On this clone: The same CDR3 can be traced to other DNA sequences in this sample. This chain connects TRBV2 to TRBJ1-1, with TRBD1 as a possible D gene (5 bases). The CDR3 extends over 14 amino acids. Trimming took 4 bases from V and 1 from J, leaving 10 bases between them. From germline, CDR1 is SNHLY and CDR2 FYNNEI. CDR3 DNA: TGTGCCAGCAGTGCTCAGGGTCGGAACACTGAAGCTTTCTTT. It encodes CASSAQGRNTEAFF.

The chain uses TRBV5-5 and TRBJ2-1, with TRBD2 matching 10 bases. The CDR3 is 16 amino acids. The germline V gene has CDR1 SGHKS and CDR2 YYEKEE (reference sequence). The V gene end was trimmed by 4 bases and the J gene end by 7 bases; junction bases not matched to a gene: 11. The CDR3 sequence: CASSPTPLAGDNEQFF. CDR3 DNA sequence: TGTGCCAGCAGCCCGACCCCTCTAGCGGGAGATAATGAGCAGTTCTTC.

J is TRBJ2-7 and V is TRBV4-1, with a tentative D call TRBD2 (5 bases). Trimming pared 0 bases from V and 3 bases from J, leaving 18 bases between. The germline V gene has CDR1 MGHRA and CDR2 YSYEKL. The CDR3 extends over 17 amino acids. CDR3 coding DNA: TGCGCCAGCAGCCAAGATCCGTCGTCTAGCTCTTACTACGAGCAGTACTTC. It encodes CASSQDPSSSSYYEQYF.

V usage is TRBV9 and J usage is TRBJ2-3, with 7 bases lining up with TRBD2. This CDR3 is 16 amino acids long. Germline CDR1 SGDLS, CDR2 YYNGEE. With V trimmed by 0 bases and J by 1 base, 5 bases remained unmatched. The DNA for the CDR3 is TGTGCCAGCAGCGTAGATGCTGGGGGGGGCACAGATACGCAGTATTTT. Its protein product is CASSVDAGGGTDTQYF.

The rearrangement joins TRBV6-1 to TRBJ2-7; a possible D gene is TRBD1 (6 bases). Germline V CDR1 and CDR2: MNHNS, SASEGT. V was trimmed by 5 bases and J by 0 bases, leaving 11 bases between them. The CDR3 spans 14 residues. Here the CDR3 DNA reads TGTGCCAGCAGTTCTCGGGACACCTCCTACGAGCAGTACTTC. Translating gives CASSSRDTSYEQYF.

V and J are TRBV18 and TRBJ2-2; possibly TRBD2 for D (5 bases). V dropped 3 bases and J dropped 1 base, with 12 bases sitting between them. This CDR3 comprises 16 residues. Germline V CDR1 and CDR2: KGHSH, LQKENI. The CDR3 loop reads CASSPISGKNTGELFF. Written as DNA, the CDR3 is TGTGCCAGCTCACCCATTTCCGGGAAGAACACCGGGGAGCTGTTTTTT. Filled out from reference TRBV18 and TRBJ2-2, the complete variable domain reads NAGVMQNPRHLVRRRGQEARLRCSPMKGHSHVYWYRQLPEEGLKFMVYLQKENIIDESGMPKERFSAEFPKEGPSILRIQQVVRGDSAAYFCASSPISGKNTGELFFGEGSRLTVL.

The chain couples TRBV15 to TRBJ2-1, with D tentatively TRBD2 (6 bases). The CDR3 contains 15 residues. Germline V lookup: CDR1 LNHNV, CDR2 YYDKDF (reference sequence). The ends were cut back, 4 bases at V and 6 bases at J, with 16 bases in the middle. CDR3 bases: TGTGCCACCAGCAATTCGGGACTGACTGTCAATGAGCAGTTCTTC. Its protein product is CATSNSGLTVNEQFF.

The chain is built from TRBV2 and TRBJ1-5, with a tentative D call TRBD1 (5 bases). The CDR3 sequence is 14 residues long. CDR1 is SNHLY and CDR2 is FYNNEI in the germline V gene. V lost 7 bases to trimming and J lost 6 bases, with 16 bases between them. The CDR3 nucleotides read TGTGCCAGCACCTACGAAGGAAGGGGTCAGCCCCAGCATTTT. It yields the protein CASTYEGRGQPQHF.

The chain joins TRBV18 to TRBJ1-1, with D unclear. With 3 bases removed from V and 1 base from J, the gap between germline ends came to 6 bases. The CDR3 contains 13 residues. CDR1 and CDR2 (germline): KGHSH, LQKENI. Here the CDR3 DNA reads TGTGCCAGCTCACCGCTAGAGAACACTGAAGCTTTCTTT. Translation gives CASSPLENTEAFF.

The rearrangement links TRBV6-5 to TRBJ1-1; D is possibly TRBD1 (5 bases). Deletions cut 6 bases from V and 4 bases from J, with 15 bases between. Germline CDR1 reads MNHEY; CDR2 reads SVGAGI. CDR3 size: 14 residues. The CDR3 DNA reads as TGTGCCAGCAGGCGACGGGGGGACGCCACTGAAGCTTTCTTT. This translates into CASRRRGDATEAFF.

The rearrangement joins TRBV28 to TRBJ2-7; D possibly corresponds to TRBD2 (5 bases). The germline CDR1 and CDR2 sequences are MDHEN and SYDVKM. V was cut by 3 bases and J by 4 bases, with 7 bases left in between. There are 12 residues in the CDR3. Written as DNA, the CDR3 is TGTGCCAGCAGTTTCCGGGATTACGAGCAGTACTTC. Its protein is CASSFRDYEQYF.

The V and J genes are TRBV19 and TRBJ1-1; the D gene is possibly TRBD1 (5 bases). Germline-derived CDR1 and CDR2 are LNHDA and SQIVND (reference sequence). V was cut by 2 bases and J by 0 bases, with 10 bases left in between. The CDR3 sequence is 15 residues long. CDR3 protein: CASSIQGRVNTEAFF. The CDR3 DNA reads as TGTGCCAGTAGTATACAGGGTCGTGTGAACACTGAAGCTTTCTTT.

The V and J genes are TRBV11-2 and TRBJ2-1; no definite D call. The CDR3 loop spans 15 amino acids. The germline V gene encodes CDR1 SGHAT and CDR2 FQNNGV. V was clipped by 0 bases and J by 5 bases, with 11 bases between them. Written as DNA, the CDR3 is TGTGCCAGCAGCTTAGATCTTACACGAAACAATGAGCAGTTCTTC. Translating it yields CASSLDLTRNNEQFF. Full variable domain (rest looked up from reference TRBV11-2 and TRBJ2-1): EAGVAQSPRYKIIEKRQSVAFWCNPISGHATLYWYQQILGQGPKLLIQFQNNGVVDDSQLPKDRFSAERLKGVDSTLKIQPAKLEDSAVYLCASSLDLTRNNEQFFGPGTRLTVL.

The genes are TRBV6-5 and TRBJ1-5; no clear D gene. CDR3 length equals 13 residues. Germline V gene sequence: CDR1 MNHEY, CDR2 SVGAGI. V gave up 6 bases and J gave up 4 bases, with 10 bases separating them. CDR3 sequence: CASSTRLNQPQHF. DNA of the CDR3: TGTGCCAGCAGCACCAGGTTGAATCAGCCCCAGCATTTT.

The rearrangement links TRBV7-9 to TRBJ2-7; no definite D call. Germline lookup yields CDR1 SEHNR and CDR2 FQNEAQ (reference sequence). This CDR3 is 12 amino acids long. The ends were cut back, 4 bases at V and 6 bases at J, with 10 bases in the middle. The CDR3 region is CASSSGQFEQYF. As DNA, the CDR3 is TGTGCCAGCAGCTCTGGGCAGTTCGAGCAGTACTTC. Looking up the rest from reference TRBV7-9 and TRBJ2-7 gives the full variable domain: DTGVSQNPRHKITKRGQNVTFRCDPISEHNRLYWYRQTLGQGPEFLTYFQNEAQLEKSRLLSDRFSAERPKGSFSTLEIQRTEQGDSAMYLCASSSGQFEQYFGPGTRLTVT.

The chain employs TRBV19 and TRBJ1-2, with no clear D. Per the germline V gene, CDR1 is LNHDA and CDR2 is SQIVND (reference sequence). Trimming removed 5 bases from V and 5 bases from J, with 15 bases in between. The CDR3 covers 14 residues. The CDR3 DNA sequence: TGTGCCAGTAGTTCCACCTATCCTACTTATGGCTACACCTTC. Translating it yields CASSSTYPTYGYTF.

The chain combines TRBV11-2 with TRBJ2-2; TRBD2 matches at 12 bases. After removal of 4 bases from V and 10 bases from J, the junction contained 10 bases not matched to a gene. Looked up from germline, CDR1 is SGHAT and CDR2 is FQNNGV. This CDR3 has 16 residues. CDR3 region: CASSSQPRLAGVELFF. The DNA of the CDR3 is TGTGCCAGCAGCTCCCAACCCCGACTAGCGGGAGTGGAGCTGTTTTTT. Full variable domain (outside the CDR3, taken from reference TRBV11-2 and TRBJ2-2): EAGVAQSPRYKIIEKRQSVAFWCNPISGHATLYWYQQILGQGPKLLIQFQNNGVVDDSQLPKDRFSAERLKGVDSTLKIQPAKLEDSAVYLCASSSQPRLAGVELFFGEGSRLTVL.

CDR3 loop: CASSLAGRVHEQYF. CDR3 nucleotide sequence: TGTGCCAGCAGCTTGGCCGGGAGGGTTCACGAGCAGTACTTC. The chain has TRBV5-6 and TRBJ2-7; 8 positions agree with TRBD2. Germline loops: CDR1 SGHDT, CDR2 YYEEEE. Unmatched junction bases numbered 4, after V lost 0 bases and J lost 5 bases. The CDR3 contains 14 residues.

This chain uses TRBV14 with TRBJ1-1, with D possibly being TRBD1 (5 bases). V shed 4 bases and J shed 5 bases, with 11 bases lying between them. Germline assignment: CDR1 SGHDN and CDR2 FVKESK. This CDR3 region has 13 residues. CDR3 region: CASSPPGHTEAFF. As DNA, the CDR3 is TGTGCCAGCAGCCCCCCAGGGCATACTGAAGCTTTCTTT.

The V gene is TRBV29-1, the J gene TRBJ2-1; maybe TRBD2 (5 bases). The V gene lost 6 bases and the J gene lost 3 bases, with 18 bases spanning the gap. The CDR3 contains 15 residues. The germline V gene has CDR1 SQVTM and CDR2 ANQGSEA. The CDR3, as DNA: TGCAGCGTATCGTTCCCGGGATCTTTCTACAATGAGCAGTTCTTC. Protein product: CSVSFPGSFYNEQFF.

V usage is TRBV5-1 and J usage is TRBJ1-2; no reliable D call. The germline CDR1 and CDR2 sequences are SGHRS and YFSETQ. This CDR3 contains 14 residues. V lost 3 bases and J lost 4, with 13 bases in between. The CDR3 is CASSSLEGSYGYTF. CDR3 bases: TGCGCCAGCAGCTCCCTGGAGGGTTCCTATGGCTACACCTTC.

The chain couples TRBV2 to TRBJ1-5; no definite D call. CDR3 length: 16 amino acids. Germline V CDR1 and CDR2: SNHLY, FYNNEI. The V and J ends lost 3 bases and 1 base respectively, with 13 bases between them. The CDR3 sequence is CASSDGLAVSNQPQHF. In DNA form, the CDR3 reads TGTGCCAGCAGTGACGGTCTCGCGGTCAGCAATCAGCCCCAGCATTTT. Variable domain in full (rest from reference TRBV2 and TRBJ1-5): EPEVTQTPSHQVTQMGQEVILRCVPISNHLYFYWYRQILGQKVEFLVSFYNNEISEKSEIFDDQFSVERPDGSNFTLKIRSTKLEDSAMYFCASSDGLAVSNQPQHFGDGTRLSIL.

This chain uses TRBV9 with TRBJ2-3; D is unclear. V was shortened by 5 bases and J by 0 bases, with 19 bases between the two germline ends. From germline, CDR1 is SGDLS and CDR2 YYNGEE. This CDR3 is built from 17 residues. CDR3 loop: CASSLTTNSFSTDTQYF. The CDR3 DNA reads TGTGCCAGCAGTCTTACAACTAACTCTTTCAGCACAGATACGCAGTATTTT.

J is TRBJ2-5 and V is TRBV7-7, with TRBD1 matching over 8 bases. V shed 4 bases and J 4 bases; nucleotides not matched to a gene: 5. CDR3 length equals 14 residues. Germline V lookup: CDR1 SSHAT, CDR2 FNYEAQ (reference sequence). DNA of the CDR3: TGTGCCAGCAGCTCGACAGGGGATGGAGAGACCCAGTACTTC. This encodes CASSSTGDGETQYF.

V gene TRBV27 combines with J gene TRBJ2-7, with 8 nucleotides matching TRBD2. Germline V CDR1 and CDR2: MNHEY, SMNVEV (reference sequence). J gave up 7 bases and V 3 bases, and 11 bases lay outside the gene matches. The CDR3 consists of 15 residues. The CDR3, as DNA: TGTGCCAGCAGTTTCGGTGCGGGGGGTGAAATGGAGCAGTACTTC. Amino acids: CASSFGAGGEMEQYF.